A selection of T cell receptor beta chains follows, all from one sample in a study of CD8 T cells in ankylosing spondylitis. TCRdb reprocessed the 5' RACE reads via MiXCR and lists one record per CDR3 protein. The table shows 250,000 to 400,000 distinct CDR3 sequences, with around 10% occurring only once. The sample taken for sequencing was blood, either unsorted or a sorted T cell fraction (not recorded which). The receptors come from a female donor with ankylosing spondylitis or in good health (not recorded which). The CDR3 runs from the conserved cysteine through the conserved F or W. The D gene is left open where the match is weak. Rows give clone size only sometimes, using once, few, many, or a class for an expanded clone.

j_call,v_call,d_call,clone_size,cdr3_length,cdr3_nt,cdr3_aa
TRBJ1-2,TRBV28,.,.,14,TGTGCCAGCAGTTTACGAGGGCCCGACTATGGCTACACCTTC,CASSLRGPDYGYTF
TRBJ1-1,TRBV2,TRBD1,.,17,TGTGCCAGCAGATCCCAGGCGGGACAGGGCCAGAACACTGAAGCTTTCTTT,CASRSQAGQGQNTEAFF
TRBJ2-1,TRBV7-9,.,.,13,TGTGCCAGCAGCCCCCGACTAGTCAATGAGCAGTTCTTC,CASSPRLVNEQFF
TRBJ2-2,TRBV15,.,few,13,TGTGCCACCAGCTTTTTGGGCACCGGGGAGCTGTTTTTT,CATSFLGTGELFF
TRBJ2-3,TRBV20-1,TRBD2,many,14,TGCAGTGCTAGAGTCGGGAGGAGAACAGATACGCAGTATTTT,CSARVGRRTDTQYF
TRBJ1-1,TRBV4-1,TRBD1,.,14,TGCGCCAGCAGCCCAACGGAGGGACAGCTTGAAGCTTTCTTT,CASSPTEGQLEAFF
TRBJ2-7,TRBV7-2,TRBD2,.,15,TGTGCCAGCAGTCGTAGCGGGGGAGTCTCCTACGAGCAGTACTTC,CASSRSGGVSYEQYF
TRBJ2-5,TRBV5-1,.,few,13,TGCGCCAGCAGCTTGTACAGGGCAGAGACCCAGTACTTC,CASSLYRAETQYF
TRBJ2-3,TRBV7-8,TRBD1,many,17,TGTGCCAGCAGCTCCCTTTTGACAGGGGCTAGCACAGATACGCAGTATTTT,CASSSLLTGASTDTQYF
TRBJ1-6,TRBV6-2/TRBV6-3,.,many,17,TGTGCCAGCAGTTACTCGTTGGGAGCCTCCTATAATTCACCCCTCCACTTT,CASSYSLGASYNSPLHF
TRBJ1-4,TRBV7-9,.,many,15,TGTGCCAGCAGCTTAGCAGAGCTGAGGGGTGAAAAACTGTTTTTT,CASSLAELRGEKLFF
TRBJ2-7,TRBV20-1,TRBD2,.,14,TGCAGTGCCACCGGACTAGCGGGACCCTACGAGCAGTACTTC,CSATGLAGPYEQYF
TRBJ1-2,TRBV20-1,.,.,14,TGCAGTGCTAGAGTCCGGGAGGATAACTATGGCTACACCTTC,CSARVREDNYGYTF
TRBJ2-1,TRBV5-6,.,many,14,TGTGCCAGCAGCTTGGGTCCCAGCAGGGATGAGCAGTTCTTC,CASSLGPSRDEQFF
TRBJ2-3,TRBV4-3,.,few,13,TGCGCCAGCAGCCGAGAAAGAGTGGATACGCAGTATTTT,CASSRERVDTQYF
TRBJ1-2,TRBV9,TRBD1,many,16,TGTGCCAGCAGCGTAGCCGGGACAGCTCCTAACTATGGCTACACCTTC,CASSVAGTAPNYGYTF
TRBJ2-3,TRBV5-1,TRBD1,many,15,TGCGCCAGCAGCATTGCCGTAGGGGGCCCAGATACGCAGTATTTT,CASSIAVGGPDTQYF
TRBJ2-3,TRBV20-1,.,many,15,TGCAGTGCCGAAGTATCCAGGAGTAGAACAGATACGCAGTATTTT,CSAEVSRSRTDTQYF
TRBJ2-2,TRBV21-1,.,.,22,TGTGCCAGCAGCAAATATGGGGAGAGTAGCGGGAGATACCGAAGCGGCGCCGGGGAGCTGTTTTTT,CASSKYGESSGRYRSGAGELFF
TRBJ1-2,TRBV20-1,.,many,11,TGCAGTGCTAGTAAGAGAAATGGCTACACCTTC,CSASKRNGYTF
TRBJ2-1,TRBV27,TRBD1,few,18,TGTGCCAGCACCTCTATTACAGGGGGAGTAGGCCCCTACAATGAGCAGTTCTTC,CASTSITGGVGPYNEQFF
TRBJ2-5,TRBV27,.,many,13,TGTGCCAGCAGTCTGACATACCAAGAGACCCAGTACTTC,CASSLTYQETQYF
TRBJ2-2,TRBV12-3/TRBV12-4,.,.,13,TGTGCCAGCACAAACCGTCGGGGGCGGGAGCTGTTTTTT,CASTNRRGRELFF
TRBJ2-5,TRBV7-9,.,.,14,TGTGCCAGCAGCTTAACAGGTCCCCAAGAGACCCAGTACTTC,CASSLTGPQETQYF
TRBJ2-3,TRBV7-2,.,.,15,TGTGCCAGCAGCTTAGGGTCGGGAGGCACAGATACGCAGTATTTT,CASSLGSGGTDTQYF
TRBJ2-3,TRBV20-1,TRBD2,many,14,TGCAGTGCTAGTTCAGGGAGGGAGGGAGATACGCAGTATTTT,CSASSGREGDTQYF
TRBJ1-3,TRBV7-2,.,many,16,TGTGCCAGCTCCCCCCGGGGGGCGAGTGCTGGAAACACCATATATTTT,CASSPRGASAGNTIYF
TRBJ1-5,TRBV20-1,.,few,15,TGCAGTGCTAGGGCGGGGGCTGTGGGCAATCAGCCCCAGCATTTT,CSARAGAVGNQPQHF
TRBJ2-3,TRBV7-8,TRBD2,many,19,TGTGCCAGCAGCTTAAGGGCGGTAGCGGGGGGGATTAGCACAGATACGCAGTATTTT,CASSLRAVAGGISTDTQYF
TRBJ2-7,TRBV3-1,TRBD2,many,14,TGTGCCAGCAGCGTCGGACTAGAGGTGAACGAGCAGTACTTC,CASSVGLEVNEQYF
TRBJ2-3,TRBV5-5,TRBD2,.,15,TGTGCCAGCAGCTTTAGCGGGGGAGGAGTAGACACGCAGTATTTT,CASSFSGGGVDTQYF
TRBJ2-1,TRBV29-1,TRBD2,many,16,TGCAGCGTTGAAGATCCATCGGCGGGGGGGTACAATGAGCAGTTCTTC,CSVEDPSAGGYNEQFF